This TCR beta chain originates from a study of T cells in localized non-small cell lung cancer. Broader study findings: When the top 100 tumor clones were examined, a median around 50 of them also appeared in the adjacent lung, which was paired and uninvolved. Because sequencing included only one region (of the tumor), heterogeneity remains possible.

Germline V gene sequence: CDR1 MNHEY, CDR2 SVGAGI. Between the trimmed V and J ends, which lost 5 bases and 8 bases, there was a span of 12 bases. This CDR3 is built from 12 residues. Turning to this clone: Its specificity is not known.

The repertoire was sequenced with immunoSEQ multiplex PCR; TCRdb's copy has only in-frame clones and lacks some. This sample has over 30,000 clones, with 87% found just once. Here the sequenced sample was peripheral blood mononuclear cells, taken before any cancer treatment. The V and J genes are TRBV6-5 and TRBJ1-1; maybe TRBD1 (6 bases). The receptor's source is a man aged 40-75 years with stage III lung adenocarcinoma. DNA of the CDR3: TGTGCCAGCAGTCAATTCGGGACAGAAGCTTTCTTT. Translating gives CASSQFGTEAFF.